The next 20 T cell receptor beta chains were all read from a single sample in a study of cytomegalovirus exposure and HLA in healthy donors. Primers for the PCR totalled 60 Vbeta and 13 Jbeta. The data were produced by immunoSEQ multiplex PCR, yet TCRdb's version contains in-frame clones alone and is incomplete. In the table there are approximately 88,000 clones, about 80% of which are singletons. Material: PBMCs. Receptor source: a man aged 25 to 40 in good health and CMV-seropositive.

The chain joins TRBV2 to TRBJ1-2; 7 bases are shared with TRBD1. CDR1 is SNHLY, CDR2 FYNNEI, per germline. V was clipped by 6 bases and J by 5 bases; unmatched bases: 6. This CDR3 comprises 13 residues. DNA for the CDR3: TGTGCCAGCAGCTGGGACAGTGAATATGGCTACACCTTC. Amino acid sequence: CASSWDSEYGYTF.

This clone was counted a few times. This rearrangement joins TRBV7-2 to TRBJ2-7; a weak D match, TRBD2 (5 bases). Germline V gene sequence: CDR1 SGHTA, CDR2 FQGNSA. The CDR3 totals 12 residues. V was pared by 0 bases and J by 6 bases, with 6 bases between. As DNA, the CDR3 is TGTGCCAGCAGCTTAGCTGAGGGCGAGCAGTACTTC. Translating it yields CASSLAEGEQYF.

The gene calls are TRBV7-3 and TRBJ1-2, with TRBD1 matching over 7 bases. V dropped 0 bases and J dropped 8; count of bases not matched to a gene: 9. CDR1 is SGHTA and CDR2 is FQGTGA in the germline V gene. CDR3 length: 15 residues. The CDR3 region is CASSLTATGVGGYTF. CDR3 sequence (DNA): TGTGCCAGCAGCTTAACCGCCACAGGGGTAGGAGGCTACACCTTC. Together with reference TRBV7-3 and TRBJ1-2, the CDR3 gives the full variable domain: GAGVSQTPSNKVTEKGKYVELRCDPISGHTALYWYRQSLGQGPEFLIYFQGTGAADDSGLPNDRFFAVRPEGSVSTLKIQRTERGDSAVYLCASSLTATGVGGYTFGSGTRLTVV.

This clone was recorded once. This chain joins TRBV25-1 and TRBJ1-1; D not certain. Germline lookup yields CDR1 MGHDK and CDR2 SYGVNS. V lost 6 bases to trimming and J lost 4 bases, with 9 bases between them. This CDR3 is 12 amino acids long. As DNA, the CDR3 is TGTGCCAGCAGGCGAGCAGGCACTGAAGCTTTCTTT. Its translation: CASRRAGTEAFF. The full variable domain, its missing parts supplied by reference TRBV25-1 and TRBJ1-1, is EADIYQTPRYLVIGTGKKITLECSQTMGHDKMYWYQQDPGMELHLIHYSYGVNSTEKGDLSSESTVSRIRTEHFPLTLESARPSHTSQYLCASRRAGTEAFFGQGTRLTVV.

J is TRBJ2-2 and V is TRBV29-1; TRBD1 agrees at 7 bases. V shed 6 bases and J 3 bases; nucleotides not matched to a gene: 4. The germline gives CDR1 SQVTM, CDR2 ANQGSEA. This CDR3 comprises 13 residues. The CDR3 DNA reads TGCAGCGTGGGACAGCTTTACACCGGGGAGCTGTTTTTT. Translating gives CSVGQLYTGELFF.

The chain recombines TRBV7-2 with TRBJ1-5; TRBD1 might be the D (5 bases). The ends were cut back, 2 bases at V and 1 base at J, with 12 bases in the middle. Germline V CDR1 and CDR2: SGHTA, FQGNSA. This CDR3 region has 16 residues. CDR3 coding DNA: TGTGCCAGCAGCTTACAGGGTTTCGGGAGCAATCAGCCCCAGCATTTT. Residues: CASSLQGFGSNQPQHF. Combining the CDR3 with reference TRBV7-2 and TRBJ1-5 gives the whole variable domain GAGVSQSPSNKVTEKGKDVELRCDPISGHTALYWYRQSLGQGLEFLIYFQGNSAPDKSGLPSDRFSAERTGGSVSTLTIQRTQQEDSAVYLCASSLQGFGSNQPQHFGDGTRLSIL.

The J gene is TRBJ1-1, the V gene TRBV11-3; the D is unclear. The V end was cut by 0 bases, the J end by 3 bases, with 11 bases between. The V gene's germline CDR1 is SGHNT and CDR2 YENEEA. The CDR3 loop spans 15 amino acids. CDR3 protein: CASSLDGGRDTEAFF. In DNA, the CDR3 is TGTGCCAGCAGCTTAGATGGAGGGAGGGACACTGAAGCTTTCTTT. Complete variable domain (other parts from reference TRBV11-3 and TRBJ1-1): EAGVVQSPRYKIIEKKQPVAFWCNPISGHNTLYWYLQNLGQGPELLIRYENEEAVDDSQLPKDRFSAERLKGVDSTLKIQPAELGDSAVYLCASSLDGGRDTEAFFGQGTRLTVV.

The rearrangement joins TRBV9 to TRBJ2-1, with a tentative D call TRBD2 (5 bases). Germline assignment: CDR1 SGDLS and CDR2 YYNGEE. V lost 4 bases, J lost 6 bases, and 17 bases lay in between. This CDR3 region has 15 residues. DNA for the CDR3: TGTGCCAGCAGCCGAGTGGAGGCGGTAAGCAATGAGCAGTTCTTC. Protein product: CASSRVEAVSNEQFF.

CDR3 amino acids: CASSPQGSGANVLTF. In DNA form, the CDR3 reads TGTGCCAGCAGCCCCCAGGGGTCTGGGGCCAACGTCCTGACTTTC. The rearrangement uses TRBV7-2 and TRBJ2-6, with D possibly matching TRBD1 (6 bases). Deletions cut 5 bases from V and 1 base from J, with 9 bases between. The germline V gene encodes CDR1 SGHTA and CDR2 FQGNSA. The CDR3 covers 15 residues.

V is TRBV28 and J is TRBJ2-1; 11 bases agree with TRBD2. Germline V gene lookup returns CDR1 MDHEN and CDR2 SYDVKM. The CDR3 length is 14 residues. The J segment lost 6 bases and the V segment lost 4 bases, leaving 2 bases of the junction unmatched. CDR3 bases: TGTGCCAGCAGTTATAGCGGGAGGGGCAATGAGCAGTTCTTC. Residues: CASSYSGRGNEQFF.

This sequence joins TRBV7-2 and TRBJ2-7; D may be TRBD2 (6 bases). CDR1 SGHTA and CDR2 FQGNSA come from the germline V gene. This CDR3 is 11 amino acids long. V lost 1 base to trimming and J lost 9 bases, with 7 bases between them. The CDR3 sequence is CASSLDGGQYF. The CDR3 DNA reads TGTGCCAGCAGCTTAGACGGGGGGCAGTACTTC.

CDR3 sequence reads: CASSPLSGGVNEQFF. The CDR3 DNA follows: TGTGCCAGCTCTCCTCTTAGCGGGGGAGTTAATGAGCAGTTCTTC. The chain uses TRBV18 and TRBJ2-1, with TRBD2 matching over 9 bases. The CDR3 loop spans 15 amino acids. Germline CDR1 is KGHSH and CDR2 is LQKENI. The trim removed 6 bases at V and 7 bases at J, leaving 10 bases unmatched.

The V call is TRBV15, the J call TRBJ1-4; 10 nucleotides line up with TRBD1. V dropped 5 bases and J dropped 7; count of bases not matched to a gene: 4. Germline assignment: CDR1 LNHNV and CDR2 YYDKDF (reference sequence). CDR3 size: 14 residues. As DNA, the CDR3 is TGTGCCACCAGCCCGGGACAGGGGTTTGAAAAACTGTTTTTT. Protein product: CATSPGQGFEKLFF.

V is TRBV6-1 and J is TRBJ2-5; perhaps TRBD2 as D (5 bases). The CDR3 is 12 residues long. The V and J ends lost 7 bases and 5 bases respectively, with 11 bases between them. Germline lookup yields CDR1 MNHNS and CDR2 SASEGT. Here the CDR3 reads CASISSGETQYF. For the CDR3, the DNA is TGTGCCAGCATCTCCTCGGGGGAGACCCAGTACTTC.

This clone is medium-sized by share. V and J are TRBV6-5 and TRBJ2-1, with TRBD2 matching over 9 bases. Germline assignment: CDR1 MNHEY and CDR2 SVGAGI. The CDR3 has 13 amino acids. J was trimmed by 3 bases and V by 10 bases; bases with no gene match: 4. CDR3 bases: TGTGCCACAGGACTAGCGAGCTACAATGAGCAGTTCTTC. Protein sequence: CATGLASYNEQFF.

This chain connects TRBV4-1 to TRBJ1-1; no definite D call. CDR1 and CDR2 (germline): MGHRA, YSYEKL. The length of the CDR3 is 13 residues. The V end lost 8 bases, the J end lost 0 bases, and 10 bases lay between the germline ends. The CDR3 protein is CASGVGMNTEAFF. The CDR3 coding sequence is TGCGCCAGCGGAGTCGGCATGAACACTGAAGCTTTCTTT.

The V and J genes are TRBV27 and TRBJ1-1, with D hard to call. CDR3 length: 14 amino acids. Germline loops: CDR1 MNHEY, CDR2 SMNVEV (reference sequence). V was trimmed by 5 bases and J by 2 bases, leaving 12 bases between them. DNA of the CDR3: TGTGCCAGCAGTAACCTCGATCTAAACACTGAAGCTTTCTTT. The encoded protein is CASSNLDLNTEAFF.

The chain joins TRBV27 to TRBJ2-1, with TRBD1 matching 7 bases. The CDR3 has 14 amino acids. Unmatched junction bases numbered 6, after V lost 3 bases and J lost 7 bases. Germline V lookup: CDR1 MNHEY, CDR2 SMNVEV (reference sequence). The chain's CDR3 is CASSFLGQMNEQFF. As DNA, the CDR3 is TGTGCCAGCAGTTTTCTGGGACAGATGAATGAGCAGTTCTTC.

This sequence joins TRBV4-1 and TRBJ2-5, with TRBD1 matching 8 bases. V was pared by 2 bases and J by 5 bases, with 1 base of the junction left unmatched. The CDR3 length is 13 residues. CDR1 MGHRA and CDR2 YSYEKL come from the germline V gene. The CDR3 is CASSQQGAETQYF. In DNA form, the CDR3 reads TGCGCCAGCAGCCAACAGGGGGCCGAGACCCAGTACTTC.

This sequence joins TRBV4-1 and TRBJ2-3, with a weak D call TRBD1 (6 bases). Per germline, CDR1 MGHRA and CDR2 YSYEKL. Trimming took off 0 bases at V and 3 bases at J, with 19 bases between the two ends. The length of the CDR3 is 18 residues. Here the CDR3 reads CASSQDRWDTAGTDTQYF. The CDR3 DNA sequence: TGCGCCAGCAGCCAAGATCGGTGGGACACAGCAGGGACAGATACGCAGTATTTT.